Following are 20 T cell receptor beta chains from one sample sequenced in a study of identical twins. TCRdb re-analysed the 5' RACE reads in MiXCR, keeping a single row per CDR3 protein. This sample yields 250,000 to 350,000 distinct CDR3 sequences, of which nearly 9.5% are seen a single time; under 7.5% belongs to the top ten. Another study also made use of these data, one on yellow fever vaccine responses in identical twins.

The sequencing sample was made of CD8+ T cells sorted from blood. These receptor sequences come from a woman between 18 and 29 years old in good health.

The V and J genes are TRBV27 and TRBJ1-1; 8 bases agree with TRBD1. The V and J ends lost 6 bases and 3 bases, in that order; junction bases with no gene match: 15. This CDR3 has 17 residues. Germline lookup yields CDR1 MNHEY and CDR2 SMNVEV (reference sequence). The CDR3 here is CASRRTGRKVVDTEAFF. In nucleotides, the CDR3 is TGTGCCAGCAGGAGGACAGGGAGAAAGGTGGTAGACACTGAAGCTTTCTTT.

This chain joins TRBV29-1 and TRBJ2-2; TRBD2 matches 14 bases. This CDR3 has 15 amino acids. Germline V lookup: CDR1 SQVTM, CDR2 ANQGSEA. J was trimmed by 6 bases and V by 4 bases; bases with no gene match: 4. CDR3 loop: CSVATTSGRAGELFF. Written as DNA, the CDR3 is TGCAGCGTTGCAACGACTAGCGGGAGGGCCGGGGAGCTGTTTTTT.

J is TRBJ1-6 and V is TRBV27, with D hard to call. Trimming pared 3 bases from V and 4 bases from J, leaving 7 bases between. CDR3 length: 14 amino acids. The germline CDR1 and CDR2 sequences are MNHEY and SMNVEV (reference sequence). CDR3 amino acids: CASSFETYNSPLHF. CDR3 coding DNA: TGTGCCAGCAGTTTTGAGACATATAATTCACCCCTCCACTTT.

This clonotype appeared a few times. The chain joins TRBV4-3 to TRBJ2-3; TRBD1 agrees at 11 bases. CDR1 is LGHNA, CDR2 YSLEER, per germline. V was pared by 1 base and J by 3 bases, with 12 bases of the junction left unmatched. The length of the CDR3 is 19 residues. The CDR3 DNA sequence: TGCGCCAGCAGCCAAGTGCATATCCCCGGGACAGGGGGGACAGATACGCAGTATTTT. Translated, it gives CASSQVHIPGTGGTDTQYF.

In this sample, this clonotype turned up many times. CDR3 coding DNA: TGCGCCAGCAGCTCCGTTGGAGGGTACACTGAAGCTTTCTTT. Its protein is CASSSVGGYTEAFF. The genes are TRBV5-1 and TRBJ1-1; D gene ambiguous. This CDR3 is built from 14 residues. V lost 3 bases and J 3 bases, leaving 12 bases between the germline ends. The germline V gene encodes CDR1 SGHRS and CDR2 YFSETQ.

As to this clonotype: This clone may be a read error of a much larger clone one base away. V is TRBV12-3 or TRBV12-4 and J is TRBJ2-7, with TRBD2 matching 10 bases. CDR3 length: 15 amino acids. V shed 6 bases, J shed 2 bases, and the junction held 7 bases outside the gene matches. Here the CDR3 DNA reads TGTGCCAGCAGGGACACTAGCGGGGCGACCTACGAGCAGTACTTC. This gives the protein CASRDTSGATYEQYF.

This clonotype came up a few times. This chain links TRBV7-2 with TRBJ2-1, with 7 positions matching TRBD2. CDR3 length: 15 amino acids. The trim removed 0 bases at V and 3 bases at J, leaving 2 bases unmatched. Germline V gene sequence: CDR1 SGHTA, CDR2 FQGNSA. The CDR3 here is CASSLAGGVYNEQFF. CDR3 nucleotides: TGTGCCAGCAGCTTAGCGGGAGGGGTCTACAATGAGCAGTTCTTC.

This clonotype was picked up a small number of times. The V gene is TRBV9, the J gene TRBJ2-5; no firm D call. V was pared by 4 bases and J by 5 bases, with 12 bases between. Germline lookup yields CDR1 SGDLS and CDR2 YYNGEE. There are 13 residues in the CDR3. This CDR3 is CASSPSVGETQYF. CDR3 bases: TGTGCCAGCAGCCCCTCCGTTGGGGAGACCCAGTACTTC. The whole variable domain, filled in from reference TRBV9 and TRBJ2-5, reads DSGVTQTPKHLITATGQRVTLRCSPRSGDLSVYWYQQSLDQGLQFLIQYYNGEERAKGNILERFSAQQFPDLHSELNLSSLELGDSALYFCASSPSVGETQYFGPGTRLLVL.

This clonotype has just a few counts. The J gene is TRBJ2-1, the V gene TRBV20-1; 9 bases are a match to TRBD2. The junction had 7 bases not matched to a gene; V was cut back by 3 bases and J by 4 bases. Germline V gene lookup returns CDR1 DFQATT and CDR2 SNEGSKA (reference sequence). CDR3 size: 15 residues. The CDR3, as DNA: TGCAGTGCTAGTCTGAGCGGGGGGCCGTACAATGAGCAGTTCTTC. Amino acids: CSASLSGGPYNEQFF.

The CDR3 loop is CATSSPLTGHLYEQYF. The CDR3 DNA follows: TGTGCCACCAGCAGTCCATTGACAGGACACCTATACGAGCAGTACTTC. V and J are TRBV15 and TRBJ2-7, with TRBD1 as a possible D gene (6 bases). Germline assignment: CDR1 LNHNV and CDR2 YYDKDF (reference sequence). Trimming took 3 bases from V and 4 from J, leaving 19 bases between them. CDR3 length equals 16 residues.

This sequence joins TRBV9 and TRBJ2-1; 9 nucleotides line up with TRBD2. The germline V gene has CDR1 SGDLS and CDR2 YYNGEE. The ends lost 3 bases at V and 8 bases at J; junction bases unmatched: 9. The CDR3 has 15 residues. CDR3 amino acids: CASSGAGGLGDEQFF. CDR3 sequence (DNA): TGTGCCAGCAGCGGAGCGGGGGGCCTAGGGGATGAGCAGTTCTTC.

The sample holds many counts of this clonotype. DNA of the CDR3: TGCAGTGCTAGAAACGGAGGGGGCGATGAGCAGTTCTTC. Translating gives CSARNGGGDEQFF. The rearrangement joins TRBV20-1 to TRBJ2-1; TRBD1 might be the D (7 bases). The germline gives CDR1 DFQATT, CDR2 SNEGSKA (reference sequence). The CDR3 is 13 residues long. V lost 2 bases to trimming and J lost 8 bases, with 13 bases between them.

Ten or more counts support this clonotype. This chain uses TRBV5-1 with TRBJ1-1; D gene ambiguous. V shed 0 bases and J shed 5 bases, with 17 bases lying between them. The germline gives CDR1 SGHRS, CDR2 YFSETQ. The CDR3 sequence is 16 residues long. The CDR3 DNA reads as TGCGCCAGCAGCTTGGCCGTAGGGATCAGCGAAACTGAAGCTTTCTTT. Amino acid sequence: CASSLAVGISETEAFF.

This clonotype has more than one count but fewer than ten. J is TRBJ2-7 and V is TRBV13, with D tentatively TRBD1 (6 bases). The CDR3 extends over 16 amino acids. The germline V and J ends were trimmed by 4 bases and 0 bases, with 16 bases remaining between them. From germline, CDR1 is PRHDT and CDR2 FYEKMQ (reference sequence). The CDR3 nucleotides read TGTGCCAGCAGCTCAACAGGGTCAGGCTTCTCCTACGAGCAGTACTTC. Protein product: CASSSTGSGFSYEQYF.

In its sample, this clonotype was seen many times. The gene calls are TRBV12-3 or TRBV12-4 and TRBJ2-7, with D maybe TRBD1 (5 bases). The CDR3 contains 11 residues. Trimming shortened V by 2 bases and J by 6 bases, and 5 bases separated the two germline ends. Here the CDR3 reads CASSLQGEQYF. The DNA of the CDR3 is TGTGCCAGCAGTTTACAGGGCGAGCAGTACTTC.

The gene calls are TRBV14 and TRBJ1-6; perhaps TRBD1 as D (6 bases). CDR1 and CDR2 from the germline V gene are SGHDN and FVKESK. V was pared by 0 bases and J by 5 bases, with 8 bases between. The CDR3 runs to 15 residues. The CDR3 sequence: CASSQERTDNSPLHF. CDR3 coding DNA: TGTGCCAGCAGCCAAGAAAGGACAGATAATTCACCCCTCCACTTT.

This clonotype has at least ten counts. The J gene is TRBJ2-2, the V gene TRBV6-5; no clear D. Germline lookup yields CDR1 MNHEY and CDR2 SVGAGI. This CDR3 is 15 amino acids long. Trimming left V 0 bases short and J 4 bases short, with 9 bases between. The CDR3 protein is CASSYSNGVTGELFF. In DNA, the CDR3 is TGTGCCAGCAGTTACTCGAATGGGGTCACCGGGGAGCTGTTTTTT.

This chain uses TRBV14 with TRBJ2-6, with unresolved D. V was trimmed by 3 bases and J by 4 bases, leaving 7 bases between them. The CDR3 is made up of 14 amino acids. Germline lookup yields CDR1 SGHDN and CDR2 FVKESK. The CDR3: CASSHRTGANVLTF. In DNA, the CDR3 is TGTGCCAGCAGCCATAGAACCGGGGCCAACGTCCTGACTTTC.

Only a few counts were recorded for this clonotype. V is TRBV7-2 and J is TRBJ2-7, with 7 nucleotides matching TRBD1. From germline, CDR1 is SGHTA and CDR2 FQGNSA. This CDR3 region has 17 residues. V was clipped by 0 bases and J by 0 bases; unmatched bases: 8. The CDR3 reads CASSLAWTGESSYEQYF. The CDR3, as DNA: TGTGCCAGCAGCTTAGCTTGGACAGGCGAGAGCTCCTACGAGCAGTACTTC.

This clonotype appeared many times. Here the CDR3 reads CASSYSIVGGTANTGELFF. CDR3 bases: TGTGCCAGCAGTTACTCGATTGTAGGCGGGACCGCGAACACCGGGGAGCTGTTTTTT. This sequence joins TRBV6-2 or TRBV6-3 and TRBJ2-2; D may be TRBD2 (6 bases). Germline lookup yields CDR1 MNHEY and CDR2 SVGEGT. The CDR3 spans 19 residues. Trimming pared 0 bases from V and 0 bases from J, leaving 17 bases between.